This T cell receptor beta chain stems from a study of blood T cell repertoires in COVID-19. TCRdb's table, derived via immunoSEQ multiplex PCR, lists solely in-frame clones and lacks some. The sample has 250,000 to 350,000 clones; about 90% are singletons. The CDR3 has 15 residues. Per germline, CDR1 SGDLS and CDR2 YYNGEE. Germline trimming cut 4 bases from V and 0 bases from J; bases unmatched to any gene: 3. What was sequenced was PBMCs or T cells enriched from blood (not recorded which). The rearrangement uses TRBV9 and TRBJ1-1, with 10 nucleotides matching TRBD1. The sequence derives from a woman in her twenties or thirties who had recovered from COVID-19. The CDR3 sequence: CASSQGQGMNTEAFF. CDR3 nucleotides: TGTGCCAGCAGCCAGGGACAGGGGATGAACACTGAAGCTTTCTTT.